One sample yielded the 15 T cell receptor beta chains listed below, sequenced in a study of cytomegalovirus exposure and HLA in healthy donors. PCR primers comprised 60 Vbeta and 13 Jbeta primers. Clones were sequenced by immunoSEQ multiplex PCR, and TCRdb holds only the in-frame ones, with some missing. This sample has fewer than 250,000 clones, with more than 60% found just once. The sample consisted of PBMCs. The receptor source for this set is a woman aged 25 to 39 in good health and CMV-seropositive.

In its sample, this clone was seen a few times. This rearrangement joins TRBV19 to TRBJ1-2; possible D gene TRBD1, 6 bases. This CDR3 is 15 amino acids long. Germline lookup yields CDR1 LNHDA and CDR2 SQIVND (reference sequence). Trimming removed 0 bases from V and 8 bases from J, with 16 bases in between. CDR3 in DNA: TGTGCCAGTAGTATAGATATGCTACAGGGATACGGCTACACCTTC. This codes for CASSIDMLQGYGYTF.

This rearrangement joins TRBV28 to TRBJ2-7, with D unresolved. V lost 5 bases and J 4 bases, leaving 18 bases between the germline ends. The length of the CDR3 is 15 residues. In germline, CDR1 is MDHEN, CDR2 SYDVKM. In DNA, the CDR3 is TGTGCCAGCAGTACGCTGCTACGAAGCCTATACGAGCAGTACTTC. Translated: CASSTLLRSLYEQYF.

This rearrangement joins TRBV18 to TRBJ1-5; possible D gene TRBD1, 6 bases. The germline CDR1 and CDR2 sequences are KGHSH and LQKENI. The CDR3 totals 17 residues. V was cut by 5 bases and J by 3 bases, with 20 bases left in between. This chain's CDR3 is CASSALETGRNNQPQHF. The DNA for the CDR3 is TGTGCCAGCTCAGCACTGGAGACAGGAAGGAACAATCAGCCCCAGCATTTT.

This clone has just a few counts. The chain couples TRBV14 to TRBJ2-3; TRBD1 is a possible D gene (5 bases). The CDR3 runs 17 residues. V shed 0 bases and J shed 0 bases, with 13 bases lying between them. The V gene's germline CDR1 is SGHDN and CDR2 FVKESK. The CDR3 DNA sequence: TGTGCCAGCAGCCAAGATATAGGGGCCCCAAGCACAGATACGCAGTATTTT. Protein product: CASSQDIGAPSTDTQYF.

V and J are TRBV7-7 and TRBJ2-5, with D possibly being TRBD1 (6 bases). Trimming cost V 3 bases and J 4 bases, with 9 bases left between them. Germline loops: CDR1 SSHAT, CDR2 FNYEAQ (reference sequence). There are 13 residues in the CDR3. The CDR3 region has the DNA TGTGCCAGCAGCTTTACAGGGACAGAGACCCAGTACTTC. Amino acids: CASSFTGTETQYF.

The V and J genes are TRBV11-2 and TRBJ1-2; 9 nucleotides match TRBD1. With 5 bases clipped from V and 3 bases from J, the junction kept 7 bases outside the gene matches. This CDR3 spans 15 amino acids. The germline V gene has CDR1 SGHAT and CDR2 FQNNGV. The CDR3 is CASSAPTGGHYGYTF. The CDR3 DNA reads TGTGCCAGCAGCGCCCCGACAGGGGGTCACTATGGCTACACCTTC.

The chain links TRBV19 to TRBJ2-3; no firm D call. The CDR3 consists of 15 residues. Germline V gives CDR1 LNHDA, CDR2 SQIVND (reference sequence). V lost 3 bases, J lost 2 bases, and 12 bases lay in between. The CDR3 region has the DNA TGTGCCAGTAGTATTAACCCGGGTTACACAGATACGCAGTATTTT. It translates to CASSINPGYTDTQYF.

The gene calls are TRBV7-2 and TRBJ2-7; 8 bases match TRBD2. The CDR3 sequence is 14 residues long. Trimming at V came to 5 bases and at J to 2 bases, leaving 5 bases not matched to a gene. Germline lookup yields CDR1 SGHTA and CDR2 FQGNSA. Here the CDR3 reads CASSVSGTAYEQYF. CDR3 sequence (DNA): TGTGCCAGCAGCGTTAGCGGGACCGCCTACGAGCAGTACTTC.

The chain employs TRBV29-1 and TRBJ2-7; D gene unclear. This CDR3 contains 14 residues. V lost 6 bases to trimming and J lost 6 bases, with 21 bases between them. CDR1 SQVTM and CDR2 ANQGSEA come from the germline V gene. The CDR3 sequence is CSVQFLPPTSEQYF. CDR3 sequence (DNA): TGCAGCGTCCAATTTCTACCTCCTACGAGCGAGCAGTACTTC.

The chain links TRBV7-3 to TRBJ2-3, with D maybe TRBD2 (6 bases). Deletions cut 2 bases from V and 0 bases from J, with 12 bases between. Per germline, CDR1 SGHTA and CDR2 FQGTGA. The CDR3 has 16 amino acids. The CDR3 DNA follows: TGTGCCAGCAGCTTAGTCGCGGGATATAGCACAGATACGCAGTATTTT. Its translation: CASSLVAGYSTDTQYF.

This clone was seen only once. The chain uses TRBV18 and TRBJ1-4; TRBD1 might be the D (6 bases). Germline assignment: CDR1 KGHSH and CDR2 LQKENI. V dropped 2 bases and J dropped 5 bases, with 15 bases sitting between them. The CDR3 has 16 amino acids. CDR3 nucleotides: TGTGCCAGCTCACCATTGAGTGGACAGTTAAATGAAAAACTGTTTTTT. Translation gives CASSPLSGQLNEKLFF. Based on the CDR3 plus reference TRBV18 and TRBJ1-4, the full variable domain is NAGVMQNPRHLVRRRGQEARLRCSPMKGHSHVYWYRQLPEEGLKFMVYLQKENIIDESGMPKERFSAEFPKEGPSILRIQQVVRGDSAAYFCASSPLSGQLNEKLFFGSGTQLSVL.

This clone was seen just once. The V gene is TRBV5-5, the J gene TRBJ2-1, with 12 bases that match TRBD2. Trimming at V came to 2 bases and at J to 3 bases, leaving 0 bases not matched to a gene. Germline CDR1 SGHKS, CDR2 YYEKEE (reference sequence). The CDR3 runs 15 residues. The CDR3 protein is CASSLLAGGYNEQFF. In nucleotides, the CDR3 is TGTGCCAGCAGCTTACTAGCGGGGGGCTACAATGAGCAGTTCTTC.

The chain uses TRBV19 and TRBJ2-3; possibly TRBD1 for D (5 bases). Germline-derived CDR1 and CDR2 are LNHDA and SQIVND (reference sequence). This CDR3 is 13 amino acids long. V was cut by 6 bases and J by 0 bases, with 7 bases left in between. This chain's CDR3 is CASSRQSTDTQYF. CDR3 in DNA: TGTGCCAGTAGCCGACAGAGCACAGATACGCAGTATTTT.

This chain connects TRBV4-3 to TRBJ2-1; 7 bases map to TRBD2. CDR1 is LGHNA, CDR2 YSLEER, per germline. J lost 0 bases, V lost 0 bases, and 5 bases had no gene match. The CDR3 loop spans 17 amino acids. CDR3 coding DNA: TGCGCCAGCAGCCAAGAAGGCGGCGGGAGCTCCTACAATGAGCAGTTCTTC. Translation gives CASSQEGGGSSYNEQFF.

The rearrangement joins TRBV15 to TRBJ2-7; D remains ambiguous. The CDR3 extends over 13 amino acids. Trimming removed 3 bases at V and 0 bases at J, with 6 bases between. Germline V CDR1 and CDR2: LNHNV, YYDKDF (reference sequence). The CDR3 is CATSRSASYEQYF. CDR3 in DNA: TGTGCCACCAGCAGGAGCGCCTCCTACGAGCAGTACTTC.